The 22 T cell receptor beta chains listed next were all sequenced from one sample in a study of shared clonotypes between healthy human individuals. Some clones are missing from TCRdb's copy, which holds only in-frame ones; the method was immunoSEQ multiplex PCR. The table shows hundreds of thousands of clones, with about 80% occurring only once. Sequencing used PBMCs. These receptors came from a woman in her forties in good health. Some clones in this sample may be carry-over from other donors' samples.

This chain uses TRBV6-1 with TRBJ1-4; D call uncertain. Germline V CDR1 and CDR2: MNHNS, SASEGT. Trimming took off 2 bases at V and 2 bases at J, with 9 bases between the two ends. The CDR3 runs 15 residues. The CDR3 region has the DNA TGTGCCAGCAGTGAATTCGAAACGACTAATGAAAAACTGTTTTTT. It codes for CASSEFETTNEKLFF.

The chain joins TRBV2 to TRBJ1-2; D might be TRBD1 (5 bases). CDR1 and CDR2 from the germline V gene are SNHLY and FYNNEI. The CDR3 loop spans 14 amino acids. Between the trimmed V and J ends, which lost 6 bases and 3 bases, there was a span of 14 bases. CDR3 in amino acids: CASRDAGSYYGYTF. CDR3 nucleotides: TGTGCCAGCAGAGATGCAGGGAGCTACTATGGCTACACCTTC.

The rearrangement joins TRBV7-2 to TRBJ2-5, with 10 bases aligning to TRBD2. The V gene's germline CDR1 is SGHTA and CDR2 FQGNSA. With 5 bases clipped from V and 1 base from J, the junction kept 7 bases outside the gene matches. There are 16 residues in the CDR3. The CDR3 DNA reads TGTGCCAGCAGCCCCGTAGCGGGAGGAGTCCAAGAGACCCAGTACTTC. It codes for CASSPVAGGVQETQYF.

This clone was seen only a few times. This sample also contains other DNA sequences that code for the same CDR3. The CDR3 protein is CASSPGLALSSYNEQFF. In nucleotides, the CDR3 is TGTGCCAGCAGCCCTGGACTAGCCCTTAGCTCCTACAATGAGCAGTTCTTC. V and J are TRBV7-2 and TRBJ2-1, with 8 bases matching TRBD2. The V gene's germline CDR1 is SGHTA and CDR2 FQGNSA. This CDR3 has 17 residues. V shed 5 bases and J 0 bases; nucleotides not matched to a gene: 9.

This CDR3 reads CASSTDRNEQFF. In DNA, the CDR3 is TGTGCCAGCAGCACGGACAGAAATGAGCAGTTCTTC. The J gene is TRBJ2-1, the V gene TRBV7-9; a possible D gene is TRBD1 (6 bases). V was pared by 5 bases and J by 7 bases, with 9 bases between. The CDR3 consists of 12 residues. Germline CDR1 SEHNR, CDR2 FQNEAQ (reference sequence).

The rearrangement joins TRBV7-9 to TRBJ1-2, with D tentatively TRBD1 (5 bases). Germline V CDR1 and CDR2: SEHNR, FQNEAQ (reference sequence). CDR3 length: 15 residues. The V end lost 5 bases, the J end lost 4 bases, and 17 bases lay between the germline ends. CDR3 in DNA: TGTGCCAGCAGCGGGGCGGGGAATTGGGGCTATGGCTACACCTTC. It yields the protein CASSGAGNWGYGYTF.

The chain joins TRBV11-2 to TRBJ1-1; no clear D gene. Germline loops: CDR1 SGHAT, CDR2 FQNNGV. The CDR3 extends over 13 amino acids. Trimming took 1 base from V and 5 from J, leaving 8 bases between them. This CDR3 reads CASSLGRTTEAFF. CDR3 sequence (DNA): TGTGCCAGCAGCTTAGGGAGAACGACTGAAGCTTTCTTT.

This sequence joins TRBV6-1 and TRBJ2-1; no firm D call. CDR3 length: 15 residues. The V end lost 1 base, the J end lost 4 bases, and 11 bases lay between the germline ends. Germline V CDR1 and CDR2: MNHNS, SASEGT. The CDR3 nucleotides read TGTGCCAGCAGTGAAGGGCGTAGCAGGTACAATGAGCAGTTCTTC. This encodes CASSEGRSRYNEQFF.

This chain uses TRBV5-4 with TRBJ2-5, with 7 bases aligning to TRBD1. The V gene end was trimmed by 4 bases and the J gene end by 5 bases; junction bases not matched to a gene: 8. Germline CDR1 is SGHNT and CDR2 is YYREEE (reference sequence). The CDR3 consists of 14 residues. Written as DNA, the CDR3 is TGTGCCAGCAGCGCTACAGGGGTTGGGGAGACCCAGTACTTC. This translates into CASSATGVGETQYF. The full variable domain, in which reference TRBV5-4 and TRBJ2-5 provide the parts outside the CDR3, is ETGVTQSPTHLIKTRGQQVTLRCSSQSGHNTVSWYQQALGQGPQFIFQYYREEENGRGNFPPRFSGLQFPNYSSELNVNALELDDSALYLCASSATGVGETQYFGPGTRLLVL.

This sequence joins TRBV11-3 and TRBJ2-3; D is possibly TRBD1 (5 bases). Trimming stripped 6 bases from V and 0 bases from J, with 13 bases between. This CDR3 region has 15 residues. Germline loops: CDR1 SGHNT, CDR2 YENEEA. CDR3 sequence (DNA): TGTGCCAGCAGTCGCCGACAGTCTAGCACAGATACGCAGTATTTT. It specifies CASSRRQSSTDTQYF.

This chain joins TRBV28 and TRBJ2-3, with D perhaps TRBD1 (6 bases). The CDR3 has 15 residues. The V gene's germline CDR1 is MDHEN and CDR2 SYDVKM. V was clipped by 5 bases and J by 0 bases, with 12 bases between them. The CDR3 nucleotides read TGTGCCAGCAGTCAATTCGGACAGAGCACAGATACGCAGTATTTT. Residues: CASSQFGQSTDTQYF.

The chain recombines TRBV6-6 with TRBJ1-1; no clear D gene. Germline V gene sequence: CDR1 MNHNY, CDR2 SVGAGI (reference sequence). There are 16 residues in the CDR3. Trimming took 5 bases from V and 5 from J, leaving 21 bases between them. Here the CDR3 DNA reads TGTGCCAGCAGTACCCAGTCGTCGGCTGTAGGGACTGAAGCTTTCTTT. Translating gives CASSTQSSAVGTEAFF.

The chain joins TRBV7-9 to TRBJ2-5, with 7 positions matching TRBD1. Germline-derived CDR1 and CDR2 are SEHNR and FQNEAQ (reference sequence). The CDR3 covers 14 residues. V was clipped by 5 bases and J by 5 bases; unmatched bases: 8. CDR3 nucleotides: TGTGCCAGCAGCAGTTACAGGGGATGGGAGACCCAGTACTTC. Translating gives CASSSYRGWETQYF.

This sequence joins TRBV5-1 and TRBJ1-2; 9 bases are shared with TRBD1. V dropped 4 bases and J dropped 0; count of bases not matched to a gene: 1. The CDR3 contains 14 residues. Germline CDR1 and CDR2: SGHRS and YFSETQ. The CDR3 DNA follows: TGCGCCAGCAGCAGACAGGGGGCTAACTATGGCTACACCTTC. Its protein product is CASSRQGANYGYTF.

The V call is TRBV20-1, the J call TRBJ2-1; D gene uncertain. Germline assignment: CDR1 DFQATT and CDR2 SNEGSKA (reference sequence). The length of the CDR3 is 11 residues. Trimming took 6 bases from V and 6 from J, leaving 9 bases between them. The CDR3 region has the DNA TGCAGTGCCCTACCAAGCAATGAGCAGTTCTTC. It is translated as CSALPSNEQFF.

The rearrangement links TRBV10-2 to TRBJ2-1, with TRBD2 matching over 10 bases. V trimming: 0 bases; J trimming: 1 base; junction bases outside the gene matches: 3. In germline, CDR1 is WSHSY, CDR2 SAAADI. The CDR3 spans 17 residues. CDR3 region: CASSESFSGRSYNEQFF. The CDR3 nucleotides are TGCGCCAGCAGTGAGTCGTTTAGCGGGAGGTCCTACAATGAGCAGTTCTTC.

Regarding this clone: A much larger clone differs from this one at a single base, so this may be a read error. V usage is TRBV14 and J usage is TRBJ1-5, with TRBD1 matching 8 bases. The CDR3 is made up of 14 amino acids. The germline V gene encodes CDR1 SGHDN and CDR2 FVKESK. The V and J ends lost 4 bases and 1 base, in that order; junction bases with no gene match: 0. The CDR3: CASSRTGSNQPQHF. The CDR3 coding sequence is TGTGCCAGCAGCCGGACAGGGAGCAATCAGCCCCAGCATTTT.

The V and J genes are TRBV2 and TRBJ1-2; no definite D call. The CDR3 consists of 13 residues. Germline loops: CDR1 SNHLY, CDR2 FYNNEI. V was pared by 1 base and J by 7 bases, with 10 bases between. CDR3 nucleotide sequence: TGTGCCAGCAGTGAAGGTGTGTGGGTTGGCTACACCTTC. Its protein is CASSEGVWVGYTF. The full variable domain, with the rest looked up from reference TRBV2 and TRBJ1-2, is EPEVTQTPSHQVTQMGQEVILRCVPISNHLYFYWYRQILGQKVEFLVSFYNNEISEKSEIFDDQFSVERPDGSNFTLKIRSTKLEDSAMYFCASSEGVWVGYTFGSGTRLTVV.

This rearrangement joins TRBV5-5 to TRBJ2-6; D remains ambiguous. The V gene's germline CDR1 is SGHKS and CDR2 YYEKEE (reference sequence). Trimming left V 1 base short and J 2 bases short, with 7 bases between. This CDR3 is 15 amino acids long. CDR3 coding DNA: TGTGCCAGCAGCTTGTTGATTCCTGGGGCCAACGTCCTGACTTTC. It encodes CASSLLIPGANVLTF.

The chain recombines TRBV6-1 with TRBJ2-1; D uncertain. The CDR3 is 12 residues long. Looked up from germline, CDR1 is MNHNS and CDR2 is SASEGT. Trimming took 3 bases from V and 12 from J, leaving 12 bases between them. The DNA of the CDR3 is TGTGCCAGCAGTGATCGCCCCGGCCCGCAGTTCTTC. Its translation: CASSDRPGPQFF.

The chain recombines TRBV6-6 with TRBJ2-1; D possibly corresponds to TRBD2 (5 bases). Germline V gene data show CDR1 as MNHNY and CDR2 as SVGAGI (reference sequence). This CDR3 is built from 16 residues. V was shortened by 5 bases and J by 7 bases, with 21 bases between the two germline ends. The CDR3 nucleotides read TGTGCCAGCAGTCGTGCCGGCCAGCGGCCTTATAATGAGCAGTTCTTC. Translated: CASSRAGQRPYNEQFF.

The gene calls are TRBV7-8 and TRBJ2-7, with D unresolved. The CDR3 consists of 14 residues. In germline, CDR1 is SGHVS, CDR2 FQNEAQ. The V gene lost 0 bases and the J gene lost 3 bases, with 9 bases spanning the gap. CDR3 bases: TGTGCCAGCAGCTTAGCGTCCGAATTCTACGAGCAGTACTTC. Translated: CASSLASEFYEQYF.